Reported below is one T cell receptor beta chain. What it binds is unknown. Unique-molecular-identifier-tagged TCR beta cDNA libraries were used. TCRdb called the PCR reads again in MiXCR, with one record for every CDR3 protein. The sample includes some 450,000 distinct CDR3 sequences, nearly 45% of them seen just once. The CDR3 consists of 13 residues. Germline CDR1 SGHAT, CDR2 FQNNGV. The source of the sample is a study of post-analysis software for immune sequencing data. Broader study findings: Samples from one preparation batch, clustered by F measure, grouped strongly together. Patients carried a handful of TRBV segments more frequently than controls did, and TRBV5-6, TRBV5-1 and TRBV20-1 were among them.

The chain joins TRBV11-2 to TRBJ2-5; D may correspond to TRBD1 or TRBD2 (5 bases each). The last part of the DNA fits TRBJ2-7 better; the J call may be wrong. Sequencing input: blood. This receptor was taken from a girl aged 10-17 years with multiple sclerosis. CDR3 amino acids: CASRGVSHHEQYF. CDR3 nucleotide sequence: TGTGCCAGCAGGGGGGTGAGTCACCACGAGCAGTACTTC.